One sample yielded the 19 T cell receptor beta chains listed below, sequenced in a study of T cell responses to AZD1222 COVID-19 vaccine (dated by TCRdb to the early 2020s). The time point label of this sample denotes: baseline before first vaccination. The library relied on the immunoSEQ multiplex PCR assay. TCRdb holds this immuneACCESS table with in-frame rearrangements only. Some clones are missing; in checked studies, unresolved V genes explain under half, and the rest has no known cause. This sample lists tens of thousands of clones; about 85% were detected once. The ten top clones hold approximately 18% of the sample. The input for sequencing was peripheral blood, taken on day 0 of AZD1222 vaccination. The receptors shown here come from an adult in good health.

The CDR3 sequence is CASSVYNEQFF. Here the CDR3 DNA reads TGTGCCAGCAGCGTATACAATGAGCAGTTCTTC. J is TRBJ2-1 and V is TRBV14, with unresolved D. The CDR3 is made up of 11 amino acids. The germline V and J ends were trimmed by 5 bases and 4 bases, with 3 bases remaining between them. Per the germline V gene, CDR1 is SGHDN and CDR2 is FVKESK. The full variable domain, its missing parts supplied by reference TRBV14 and TRBJ2-1, is EAGVTQFPSHSVIEKGQTVTLRCDPISGHDNLYWYRRVMGKEIKFLLHFVKESKQDESGMPNNRFLAERTGGTYSTLKVQPAELEDSGVYFCASSVYNEQFFGPGTRLTVL.

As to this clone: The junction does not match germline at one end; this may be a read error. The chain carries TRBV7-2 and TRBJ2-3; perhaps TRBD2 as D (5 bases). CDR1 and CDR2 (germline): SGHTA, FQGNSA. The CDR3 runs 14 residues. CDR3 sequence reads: CASTLGPGKVTQYF. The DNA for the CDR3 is TGTGCCAGCACCTTAGGCCCGGGGAAGGTTACGCAGTATTTT.

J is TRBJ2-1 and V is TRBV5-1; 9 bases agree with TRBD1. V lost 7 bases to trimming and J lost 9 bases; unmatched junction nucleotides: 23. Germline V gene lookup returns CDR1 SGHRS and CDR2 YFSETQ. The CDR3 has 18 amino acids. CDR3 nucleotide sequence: TGCGCCAGCCACAGGGGGCTAAGAGTCAAGGGATCGTCGGGTGAGCAGTTCTTC. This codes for CASHRGLRVKGSSGEQFF.

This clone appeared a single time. The CDR3 loop reads CASSLERAGGRETQYF. CDR3 DNA sequence: TGCGCCAGCAGCTTGGAAAGGGCAGGGGGCAGGGAGACCCAGTACTTC. This chain uses TRBV5-1 with TRBJ2-5, with 8 bases that match TRBD1. V shed 0 bases, J shed 5 bases, and the junction held 9 bases outside the gene matches. The length of the CDR3 is 16 residues. Germline-derived CDR1 and CDR2 are SGHRS and YFSETQ.

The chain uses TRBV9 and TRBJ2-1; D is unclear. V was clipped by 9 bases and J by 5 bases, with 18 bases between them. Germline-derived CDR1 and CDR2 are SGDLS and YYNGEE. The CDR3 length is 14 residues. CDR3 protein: CATATNPSNNEQFF. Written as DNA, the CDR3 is TGTGCCACCGCTACCAATCCAAGTAACAATGAGCAGTTCTTC. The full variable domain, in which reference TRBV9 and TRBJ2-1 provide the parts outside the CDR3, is DSGVTQTPKHLITATGQRVTLRCSPRSGDLSVYWYQQSLDQGLQFLIQYYNGEERAKGNILERFSAQQFPDLHSELNLSSLELGDSALYFCATATNPSNNEQFFGPGTRLTVL.

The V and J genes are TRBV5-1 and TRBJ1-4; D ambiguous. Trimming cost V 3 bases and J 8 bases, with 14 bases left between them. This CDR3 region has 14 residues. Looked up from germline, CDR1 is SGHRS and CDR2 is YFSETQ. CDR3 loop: CASSSDFAEEKLFF. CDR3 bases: TGCGCCAGCAGCTCAGACTTTGCGGAGGAAAAACTGTTTTTT. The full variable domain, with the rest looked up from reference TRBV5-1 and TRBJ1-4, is KAGVTQTPRYLIKTRGQQVTLSCSPISGHRSVSWYQQTPGQGLQFLFEYFSETQRNKGNFPGRFSGRQFSNSRSEMNVSTLELGDSALYLCASSSDFAEEKLFFGSGTQLSVL.

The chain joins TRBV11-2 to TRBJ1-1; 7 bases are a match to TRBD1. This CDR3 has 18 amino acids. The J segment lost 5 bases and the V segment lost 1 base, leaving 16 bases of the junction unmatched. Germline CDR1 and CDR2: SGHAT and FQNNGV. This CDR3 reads CASSLGPAGGLNKTEAFF. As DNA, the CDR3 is TGTGCCAGCAGCTTAGGTCCGGCAGGGGGACTTAACAAGACTGAAGCTTTCTTT.

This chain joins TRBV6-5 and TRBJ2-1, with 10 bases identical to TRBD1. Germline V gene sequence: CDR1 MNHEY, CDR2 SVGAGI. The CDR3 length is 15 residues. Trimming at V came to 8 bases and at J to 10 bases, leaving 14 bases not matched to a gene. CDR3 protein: CASSPRGTGAGEQFF. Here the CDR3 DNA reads TGTGCCAGCTCTCCCCGCGGGACAGGGGCCGGGGAGCAGTTCTTC.

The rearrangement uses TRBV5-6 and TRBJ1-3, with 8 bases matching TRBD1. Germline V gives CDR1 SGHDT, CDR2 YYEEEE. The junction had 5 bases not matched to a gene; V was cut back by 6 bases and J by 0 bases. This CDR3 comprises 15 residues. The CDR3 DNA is TGTGCCAGCACCGTGGGACAGGACTCTGGAAACACCATATATTTT. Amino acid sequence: CASTVGQDSGNTIYF.

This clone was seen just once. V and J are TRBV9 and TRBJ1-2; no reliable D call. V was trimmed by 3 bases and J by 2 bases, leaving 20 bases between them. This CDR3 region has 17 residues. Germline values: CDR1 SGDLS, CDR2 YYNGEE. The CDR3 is CASSGDAPIGRNYGYTF. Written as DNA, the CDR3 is TGTGCCAGCAGCGGCGACGCCCCTATAGGCAGAAACTATGGCTACACCTTC.

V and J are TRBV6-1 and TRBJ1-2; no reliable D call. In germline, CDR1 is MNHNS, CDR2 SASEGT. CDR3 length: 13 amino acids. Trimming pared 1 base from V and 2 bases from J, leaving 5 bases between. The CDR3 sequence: CASSEGANYGYTF. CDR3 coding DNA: TGTGCCAGCAGTGAAGGAGCGAACTATGGCTACACCTTC.

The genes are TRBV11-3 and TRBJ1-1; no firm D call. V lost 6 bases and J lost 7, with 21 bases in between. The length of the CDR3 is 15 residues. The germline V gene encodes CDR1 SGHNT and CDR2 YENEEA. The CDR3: CASSQESGRHSEAFF. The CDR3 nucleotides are TGTGCCAGCAGTCAAGAGAGCGGGCGGCACAGTGAAGCTTTCTTT.

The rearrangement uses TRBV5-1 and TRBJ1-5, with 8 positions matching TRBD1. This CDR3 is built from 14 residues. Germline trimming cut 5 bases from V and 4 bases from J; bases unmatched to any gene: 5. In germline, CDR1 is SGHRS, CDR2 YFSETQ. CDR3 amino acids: CASSSGQGNQPQHF. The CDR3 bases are TGCGCCAGCAGTTCCGGACAGGGTAATCAGCCCCAGCATTTT.

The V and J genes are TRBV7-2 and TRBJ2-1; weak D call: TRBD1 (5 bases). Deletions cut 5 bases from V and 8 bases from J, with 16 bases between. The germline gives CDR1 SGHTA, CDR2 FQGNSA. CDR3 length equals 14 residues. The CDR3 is CASSQTSGLDEQFF. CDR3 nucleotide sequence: TGTGCCAGCAGCCAGACCTCAGGGTTGGATGAGCAGTTCTTC.

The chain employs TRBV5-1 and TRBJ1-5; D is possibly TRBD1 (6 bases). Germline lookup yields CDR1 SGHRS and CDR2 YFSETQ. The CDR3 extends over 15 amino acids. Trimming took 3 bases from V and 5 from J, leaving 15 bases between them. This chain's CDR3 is CASSSTGRRDQPQHF. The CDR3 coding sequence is TGCGCCAGCAGCTCCACAGGGCGGCGGGATCAGCCCCAGCATTTT.

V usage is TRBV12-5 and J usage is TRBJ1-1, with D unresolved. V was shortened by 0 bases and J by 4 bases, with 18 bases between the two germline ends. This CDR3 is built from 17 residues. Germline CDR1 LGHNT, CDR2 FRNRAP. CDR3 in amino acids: CASGLVGFSPNSTEAFF. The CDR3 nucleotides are TGTGCTAGTGGTTTGGTGGGTTTCAGCCCCAATAGCACTGAAGCTTTCTTT.

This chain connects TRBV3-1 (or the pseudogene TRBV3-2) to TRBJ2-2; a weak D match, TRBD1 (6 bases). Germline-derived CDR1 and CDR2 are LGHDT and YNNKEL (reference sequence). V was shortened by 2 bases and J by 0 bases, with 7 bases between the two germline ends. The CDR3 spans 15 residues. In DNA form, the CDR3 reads TGTGCCAGCAGCCAAAGGGGGTCGAACACCGGGGAGCTGTTTTTT. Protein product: CASSQRGSNTGELFF.

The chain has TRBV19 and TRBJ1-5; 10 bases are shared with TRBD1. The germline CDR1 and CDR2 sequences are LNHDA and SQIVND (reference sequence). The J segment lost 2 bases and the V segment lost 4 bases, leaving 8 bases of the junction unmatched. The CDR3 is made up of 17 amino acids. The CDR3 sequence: CASSTTRTGGGNQPQHF. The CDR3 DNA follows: TGTGCCAGTAGTACAACCAGGACAGGGGGTGGCAATCAGCCCCAGCATTTT.

CDR3 sequence: CASSLMGFRTGELFF. The DNA of the CDR3 is TGTGCCAGCAGCTTGATGGGATTTAGGACCGGGGAGCTGTTTTTT. V usage is TRBV5-4 and J usage is TRBJ2-2; D remains unclear. V lost 1 base and J lost 5, with 12 bases in between. The CDR3 runs to 15 residues. Germline-derived CDR1 and CDR2 are SGHNT and YYREEE (reference sequence).